These 22 T cell receptor beta chains came from one sample sequenced in a study of OX40 agonist ivuxolimab in advanced cancers. This table comes from immunoSEQ multiplex PCR, and its TCRdb copy is limited to in-frame clones, with some not included. The data contain 86,000 or so clones, almost 95% of them seen just once; the ten biggest clones take up under 3.5%. The sequences come from CD4+ or CD8+ T cells sorted from blood, collected in a trial of the OX40 agonist ivuxolimab. These receptors all stem from an adult with an advanced solid tumor such as melanoma, head and neck, liver or kidney cancer.

Only one count was recorded for this clone. The CDR3: CASRQAKNTGELFF. CDR3 DNA sequence: TGTGCCAGCAGACAGGCAAAGAACACCGGGGAGCTGTTTTTT. V gene TRBV2 combines with J gene TRBJ2-2, with D possibly matching TRBD1 (5 bases). Per germline, CDR1 SNHLY and CDR2 FYNNEI. Trimming removed 6 bases from V and 1 base from J, with 9 bases in between. The CDR3 has 14 residues.

The rearrangement joins TRBV30 to TRBJ2-7; possible D gene TRBD2, 5 bases. This CDR3 spans 13 amino acids. The germline V gene encodes CDR1 GTSNPN and CDR2 SVGIG (reference sequence). V was cut by 2 bases and J by 2 bases, with 10 bases left in between. The CDR3 DNA sequence: TGTGCCTGGAGTACGGGAACAACCTACGAGCAGTACTTC. It codes for CAWSTGTTYEQYF.

This clone was picked up a small number of times. V is TRBV5-1 and J is TRBJ1-6; perhaps TRBD1 as D (5 bases). The germline CDR1 and CDR2 sequences are SGHRS and YFSETQ. Trimming cost V 5 bases and J 1 base, with 10 bases left between them. The CDR3 contains 15 residues. CDR3 DNA sequence: TGCGCCAGCAGATTCGACAGTTCCTATAATTCACCCCTCCACTTT. Amino acid sequence: CASRFDSSYNSPLHF.

The chain joins TRBV9 to TRBJ2-1; D perhaps matches TRBD2 (6 bases). V lost 1 base and J 10 bases, leaving 12 bases between the germline ends. The CDR3 runs to 13 residues. Germline values: CDR1 SGDLS, CDR2 YYNGEE. This CDR3 reads CASSVTGVGEQFF. Here the CDR3 DNA reads TGTGCCAGCAGCGTAACGGGGGTAGGGGAGCAGTTCTTC.

The V and J genes are TRBV30 and TRBJ2-6; D uncertain. V shed 5 bases and J shed 4 bases, with 9 bases lying between them. Germline CDR1 is GTSNPN and CDR2 is SVGIG (reference sequence). The CDR3 has 13 amino acids. CDR3 bases: TGTGCCTGGGGGTTTCGAGGGGCCAACGTCCTGACTTTC. It codes for CAWGFRGANVLTF.

This rearrangement joins TRBV6-1 to TRBJ2-5; possible D gene TRBD2, 5 bases. CDR3 length: 13 amino acids. Trimming cost V 6 bases and J 5 bases, with 13 bases left between them. The germline gives CDR1 MNHNS, CDR2 SASEGT. The CDR3 DNA follows: TGTGCCAGCAGCAGTGGACTGGTGGAGACCCAGTACTTC. Translation gives CASSSGLVETQYF.

The chain employs TRBV6-5 and TRBJ2-7, with D maybe TRBD2 (5 bases). Germline lookup yields CDR1 MNHEY and CDR2 SVGAGI. This CDR3 spans 14 amino acids. Trimming stripped 1 base from V and 3 bases from J, with 10 bases between. CDR3 sequence: CASSYLRGSYEQYF. CDR3 bases: TGTGCCAGCAGTTACTTACGTGGGAGCTACGAGCAGTACTTC.

V is TRBV4-1 and J is TRBJ1-1; tentatively, D is TRBD1 (5 bases). The germline CDR1 and CDR2 sequences are MGHRA and YSYEKL. V lost 4 bases and J 3 bases, leaving 15 bases between the germline ends. CDR3 length equals 15 residues. The CDR3 region has the DNA TGCGCCAGCAGCCCCGCGTCGGGGGGAGACACTGAAGCTTTCTTT. Protein product: CASSPASGGDTEAFF.

This clone was counted once. The rearrangement links TRBV15 to TRBJ2-2; the D gene is possibly TRBD2 (6 bases). V was cut by 5 bases and J by 4 bases, with 14 bases left in between. CDR1 and CDR2 (germline): LNHNV, YYDKDF (reference sequence). The CDR3 covers 15 residues. CDR3: CATSRGTRSTGELFF. The DNA of the CDR3 is TGTGCCACCAGCCGCGGGACGAGAAGCACCGGGGAGCTGTTTTTT.

CDR3 protein: CASRRGTGPSYNSPLHF. As DNA, the CDR3 is TGCGCCAGCAGGAGGGGGACAGGGCCCTCCTATAATTCACCCCTCCACTTT. V and J are TRBV10-1 and TRBJ1-6; 9 bases align to TRBD1. The CDR3 contains 17 residues. With V trimmed by 6 bases and J by 0 bases, 6 bases remained unmatched. Germline CDR1 reads WNHNN; CDR2 reads SYGVQD (reference sequence).

V gene TRBV28 combines with J gene TRBJ2-7, with D possibly TRBD2 on 6 matching bases. The CDR3 loop spans 15 amino acids. CDR1 is MDHEN and CDR2 is SYDVKM in the germline V gene. Trimming pared 3 bases from V and 0 bases from J, leaving 12 bases between. DNA for the CDR3: TGTGCCAGCAGTTTCCGGGACTCGAGCTCCTACGAGCAGTACTTC. Its protein is CASSFRDSSSYEQYF.

This rearrangement joins TRBV19 to TRBJ2-2; the match to TRBD1 covers 11 bases. The CDR3 runs to 16 residues. Germline trimming cut 6 bases from V and 3 bases from J; bases unmatched to any gene: 6. Germline CDR1 reads LNHDA; CDR2 reads SQIVND (reference sequence). The DNA of the CDR3 is TGTGCCAGTAGGACCCGGGACAGGGGGTACACCGGGGAGCTGTTTTTT. Translated: CASRTRDRGYTGELFF. The whole variable domain, remainder taken from reference TRBV19 and TRBJ2-2, is DGGITQSPKYLFRKEGQNVTLSCEQNLNHDAMYWYRQDPGQGLRLIYYSQIVNDFQKGDIAEGYSVSREKKESFPLTVTSAQKNPTAFYLCASRTRDRGYTGELFFGEGSRLTVL.

The rearrangement joins TRBV7-9 to TRBJ2-2; perhaps TRBD1 as D (6 bases). This CDR3 comprises 13 residues. The V gene lost 3 bases and the J gene lost 5 bases, with 7 bases spanning the gap. Germline CDR1 SEHNR, CDR2 FQNEAQ (reference sequence). The CDR3 nucleotides read TGTGCCAGCAGCTTGCAGGGGACCGGGGAGCTGTTTTTT. It translates to CASSLQGTGELFF.

The CDR3 sequence: CASSLVTGMNTEAFF. The CDR3 DNA follows: TGTGCCAGCAGCTTAGTTACAGGGATGAACACTGAAGCTTTCTTT. The gene calls are TRBV7-2 and TRBJ1-1, with D maybe TRBD1 (6 bases). The CDR3 runs 15 residues. V lost 1 base and J lost 0, with 9 bases in between. Germline CDR1 reads SGHTA; CDR2 reads FQGNSA. Supplemented by reference TRBV7-2 and TRBJ1-1, the full variable domain reads GAGVSQSPSNKVTEKGKDVELRCDPISGHTALYWYRQSLGQGLEFLIYFQGNSAPDKSGLPSDRFSAERTGGSVSTLTIQRTQQEDSAVYLCASSLVTGMNTEAFFGQGTRLTVV.

The genes are TRBV30 and TRBJ1-2; 9 bases map to TRBD1. With 3 bases clipped from V and 7 bases from J, the junction kept 15 bases outside the gene matches. Germline V gene sequence: CDR1 GTSNPN, CDR2 SVGIG (reference sequence). The CDR3 sequence is 16 residues long. CDR3 sequence: CAWRRDRAKTLSGYTF. In DNA form, the CDR3 reads TGTGCCTGGAGACGGGACAGGGCGAAGACGTTGAGTGGCTACACCTTC.

This chain links TRBV2 with TRBJ1-1; 10 positions agree with TRBD1. The CDR3 has 17 residues. With 5 bases clipped from V and 4 bases from J, the junction kept 13 bases outside the gene matches. CDR1 is SNHLY, CDR2 FYNNEI, per germline. Here the CDR3 reads CASSSGGRDRGFTEAFF. The CDR3 nucleotides read TGTGCCAGCAGTTCAGGAGGACGGGACAGGGGTTTCACTGAAGCTTTCTTT.

This chain links TRBV19 with TRBJ2-5; D call uncertain. Trimming shortened V by 5 bases and J by 5 bases, and 18 bases separated the two germline ends. The germline CDR1 and CDR2 sequences are LNHDA and SQIVND (reference sequence). This CDR3 region has 15 residues. The CDR3 region has the DNA TGTGCCAGTAGTTCCCGCTCGGGCTCCGGGGAGACCCAGTACTTC. As protein: CASSSRSGSGETQYF. Variable domain in full (rest from reference TRBV19 and TRBJ2-5): DGGITQSPKYLFRKEGQNVTLSCEQNLNHDAMYWYRQDPGQGLRLIYYSQIVNDFQKGDIAEGYSVSREKKESFPLTVTSAQKNPTAFYLCASSSRSGSGETQYFGPGTRLLVL.

The chain uses TRBV15 and TRBJ2-5, with D perhaps TRBD1 (6 bases). The germline V gene has CDR1 LNHNV and CDR2 YYDKDF (reference sequence). The CDR3 consists of 16 residues. V lost 4 bases and J 0 bases, leaving 15 bases between the germline ends. In DNA form, the CDR3 reads TGTGCCACCAGCAACCTCGGACAGCCGTACCAAGAGACCCAGTACTTC. Translation gives CATSNLGQPYQETQYF.

The genes are TRBV4-1 and TRBJ2-7; tentative D call: TRBD2 (5 bases). This CDR3 contains 15 residues. Germline lookup yields CDR1 MGHRA and CDR2 YSYEKL. Trimming removed 3 bases at V and 5 bases at J, with 17 bases between. CDR3 protein: CASSHDLLASHEQYF. CDR3 in DNA: TGCGCCAGCAGCCATGACCTTCTAGCTTCCCACGAGCAGTACTTC.

CDR3 nucleotides: TGTGCCAGCAGCTGGACAATGACTAGCGGTTCCGTATCCTACAATGAGCAGTTCTTC. Translation gives CASSWTMTSGSVSYNEQFF. The chain links TRBV5-8 to TRBJ2-1; 9 bases map to TRBD2. From germline, CDR1 is SGHTS and CDR2 YDEGEE. The CDR3 consists of 19 residues. V lost 3 bases and J lost 1; bases outside the gene matches: 14. The entire variable domain, with the rest obtained from reference TRBV5-8 and TRBJ2-1, is as follows: EAGVTQSPTHLIKTRGQQATLRCSPISGHTSVYWYQQALGLGLQFLLWYDEGEERNRGNFPPRFSGRQFPNYSSELNVNALELEDSALYLCASSWTMTSGSVSYNEQFFGPGTRLTVL.

V and J are TRBV19 and TRBJ2-3, with D possibly TRBD2 on 6 matching bases. From germline, CDR1 is LNHDA and CDR2 SQIVND (reference sequence). V was shortened by 6 bases and J by 1 base, with 11 bases between the two germline ends. This CDR3 spans 14 amino acids. The CDR3 DNA follows: TGTGCCAGTAGGAACGGAGGGGGCACAGATACGCAGTATTTT. It specifies CASRNGGGTDTQYF.

The J gene is TRBJ1-1, the V gene TRBV4-2, with D maybe TRBD1 (5 bases). The V gene lost 0 bases and the J gene lost 3 bases, with 11 bases spanning the gap. The CDR3 totals 15 residues. Germline V gene data show CDR1 as LGHNA and CDR2 as YNFKEQ. The CDR3 reads CASSQEGGAYTEAFF. The DNA of the CDR3 is TGTGCCAGCAGCCAAGAAGGCGGGGCGTACACTGAAGCTTTCTTT.